These 21 T cell receptor beta chains originate from one sample sequenced in a study of cytomegalovirus exposure and HLA in healthy donors. The PCR had 60 Vbeta and 13 Jbeta primers. TCRdb keeps only in-frame clones here, not all; method: immunoSEQ multiplex PCR. The sample includes around 200,000 clones, about 80% of them seen just once. Sequenced material: PBMCs. These receptor sequences come from a woman aged 40 to 50 in good health and CMV-seronegative.

This clone was detected only a few times. A far bigger clonotype differs at one base, so this is likely a read error. Here the CDR3 DNA reads TGTGCCAGCAGCCAAGATCCCGGACAGGGGAATTCACCCCTCCACTTT. It is translated as CASSQDPGQGNSPLHF. J is TRBJ1-6 and V is TRBV4-2, with TRBD1 identical over 9 bases. The CDR3 sequence is 16 residues long. V shed 0 bases and J 7 bases; nucleotides not matched to a gene: 4. CDR1 is LGHNA and CDR2 is YNFKEQ in the germline V gene.

The chain combines TRBV7-9 with TRBJ2-7; 10 bases match TRBD1. This CDR3 region has 13 residues. J was trimmed by 7 bases and V by 5 bases; bases with no gene match: 5. CDR1 and CDR2 from the germline V gene are SEHNR and FQNEAQ (reference sequence). CDR3 amino acids: CASSARTGGEQYF. In DNA, the CDR3 is TGTGCCAGCAGCGCGAGGACAGGGGGGGAGCAGTACTTC.

This clone appeared once. J is TRBJ1-6 and V is TRBV15, with D uncertain. V was cut by 0 bases and J by 5 bases, with 14 bases left in between. This CDR3 spans 17 amino acids. In germline, CDR1 is LNHNV, CDR2 YYDKDF (reference sequence). The DNA for the CDR3 is TGTGCCACCAGCAGAGACCTTTGGTCTGGAGATAATTCACCCCTCCACTTT. It codes for CATSRDLWSGDNSPLHF.

This clone was counted a single time. The genes are TRBV7-2 and TRBJ1-1; weak D call: TRBD1 (5 bases). This CDR3 spans 15 amino acids. The V gene's germline CDR1 is SGHTA and CDR2 FQGNSA. V gave up 5 bases and J gave up 6 bases, with 19 bases separating them. The CDR3 sequence: CASSPWTLTGAEAFF. As DNA, the CDR3 is TGTGCCAGCAGCCCCTGGACCTTAACAGGAGCTGAAGCTTTCTTT. Drawing the rest from reference TRBV7-2 and TRBJ1-1, the complete variable domain is GAGVSQSPSNKVTEKGKDVELRCDPISGHTALYWYRQSLGQGLEFLIYFQGNSAPDKSGLPSDRFSAERTGGSVSTLTIQRTQQEDSAVYLCASSPWTLTGAEAFFGQGTRLTVV.

The V and J genes are TRBV7-8 and TRBJ2-3; 10 nucleotides agree with TRBD2. Germline V lookup: CDR1 SGHVS, CDR2 FQNEAQ. The CDR3 contains 18 residues. V gave up 2 bases and J gave up 5 bases; unmatched junction bases: 13. The CDR3, as DNA: TGTGCCAGCAGCTTATTCGCCTCAAGCGGGGGGGCCGGAGATACGCAGTATTTT. It encodes CASSLFASSGGAGDTQYF.

The J gene is TRBJ1-4, the V gene TRBV7-2, with 10 bases identical to TRBD1. After removal of 2 bases from V and 7 bases from J, the junction contained 1 base not matched to a gene. The CDR3 loop spans 14 amino acids. Germline V gene data show CDR1 as SGHTA and CDR2 as FQGNSA. The CDR3 DNA reads TGTGCCAGCAGCTTAAGGACAGGGGGTGAAAAACTGTTTTTT. It specifies CASSLRTGGEKLFF.

The chain combines TRBV11-3 with TRBJ2-7; 7 bases are shared with TRBD1. Germline CDR1 is SGHNT and CDR2 is YENEEA. The CDR3 runs to 18 residues. Germline trimming cut 3 bases from V and 4 bases from J; bases unmatched to any gene: 18. For the CDR3, the DNA is TGTGCCAGCAGCTTCGGGACAGACCCTACGAGCAGTGGTTACGAGCAGTACTTC. It yields the protein CASSFGTDPTSSGYEQYF.

This clone came up once. The chain uses TRBV18 and TRBJ2-5; TRBD2 aligns across 13 bases. CDR1 is KGHSH, CDR2 LQKENI, per germline. The V gene end was trimmed by 3 bases and the J gene end by 2 bases; junction bases not matched to a gene: 3. This CDR3 is 16 amino acids long. The CDR3 sequence: CASSPTLAGGQETQYF. CDR3 DNA: TGTGCCAGCTCACCCACACTAGCGGGGGGGCAAGAGACCCAGTACTTC.

V gene TRBV6-1 combines with J gene TRBJ1-1; 7 bases are shared with TRBD1. CDR1 and CDR2 from the germline V gene are MNHNS and SASEGT. The CDR3 runs 10 residues. Germline trimming cut 7 bases from V and 13 bases from J; bases unmatched to any gene: 6. The CDR3 sequence is CASNDRESFF. CDR3 nucleotide sequence: TGTGCCAGCAACGACAGGGAGAGTTTCTTT.

The V call is TRBV28, the J call TRBJ2-7; TRBD1 might be the D (6 bases). V lost 2 bases to trimming and J lost 2 bases, with 10 bases between them. The CDR3 covers 14 residues. Looked up from germline, CDR1 is MDHEN and CDR2 is SYDVKM. CDR3 coding DNA: TGTGCCAGCAGTTTAAGGCAGGGGCCCTACGAGCAGTACTTC. Its protein is CASSLRQGPYEQYF.

This clone was counted a few times. The J gene is TRBJ1-5, the V gene TRBV30, with a weak D call TRBD1 (6 bases). V shed 2 bases and J shed 3 bases, with 11 bases lying between them. CDR3 length equals 14 residues. The germline V gene encodes CDR1 GTSNPN and CDR2 SVGIG (reference sequence). The chain's CDR3 is CAWSLGQINQPQHF. As DNA, the CDR3 is TGTGCCTGGAGTTTGGGACAAATCAATCAGCCCCAGCATTTT.

This sequence joins TRBV19 and TRBJ1-5, with D maybe TRBD1 (5 bases). The germline CDR1 and CDR2 sequences are LNHDA and SQIVND (reference sequence). The CDR3 contains 15 residues. V was pared by 3 bases and J by 1 base, with 10 bases between. The CDR3 DNA sequence: TGTGCCAGTAGTATGGCGGGGGTAAGCAATCAGCCCCAGCATTTT. Its protein is CASSMAGVSNQPQHF.

This chain uses TRBV2 with TRBJ2-3, with 8 bases identical to TRBD1. V shed 11 bases and J 4 bases; nucleotides not matched to a gene: 8. CDR1 is SNHLY, CDR2 FYNNEI, per germline. The CDR3 spans 13 residues. CDR3 sequence (DNA): TGTGCCTCGGGACAGGTTGGGGCAGATACGCAGTATTTT. Translated: CASGQVGADTQYF.

CDR3 DNA sequence: TGTGCCAGCAGCTTCTCCCCGCGAAACACTGAAGCTTTCTTT. Amino acid sequence: CASSFSPRNTEAFF. This chain joins TRBV7-8 and TRBJ1-1, with unresolved D. Germline V gene data show CDR1 as SGHVS and CDR2 as FQNEAQ. Between the trimmed V and J ends, which lost 3 bases and 2 bases, there was a span of 10 bases. The CDR3 length is 14 residues.

The V call is TRBV7-9, the J call TRBJ1-1, with TRBD1 matching over 7 bases. V trimming: 2 bases; J trimming: 1 base; junction bases outside the gene matches: 10. CDR1 SEHNR and CDR2 FQNEAQ come from the germline V gene (reference sequence). This CDR3 has 17 amino acids. CDR3 loop: CASSLRASTGRNTEAFF. The CDR3 DNA reads TGTGCCAGCAGCTTACGAGCGTCGACAGGGCGGAACACTGAAGCTTTCTTT.

V gene TRBV2 combines with J gene TRBJ2-1; D uncertain. CDR1 and CDR2 (germline): SNHLY, FYNNEI. The length of the CDR3 is 12 residues. Trimming took off 6 bases at V and 7 bases at J, with 10 bases between the two ends. This chain's CDR3 is CASRTGLNEQFF. The CDR3 nucleotides are TGTGCCAGCAGAACGGGTCTTAATGAGCAGTTCTTC.

This chain connects TRBV23-1 to TRBJ1-6, with D uncertain. TRBV23-1 is noted as an ORF with a role that remains uncertain. The CDR3 sequence is 13 residues long. V lost 6 bases to trimming and J lost 6 bases, with 9 bases between them. CDR3 DNA sequence: TGCGCCAGCAGAGTGGCAACTAATTCACCCCTCCACTTT. Its translation: CASRVATNSPLHF.

The V call is TRBV4-2, the J call TRBJ2-2, with TRBD2 identical over 13 bases. V dropped 4 bases and J dropped 1; count of bases not matched to a gene: 3. The CDR3 runs 17 residues. Germline CDR1 reads LGHNA; CDR2 reads YNFKEQ. CDR3 DNA: TGTGCCAGCAGCCGCGGACTAGCGGGGGTGAACACCGGGGAGCTGTTTTTT. Protein: CASSRGLAGVNTGELFF.

The chain has TRBV19 and TRBJ1-1; D may be TRBD1 (5 bases). The V gene lost 4 bases and the J gene lost 10 bases, with 13 bases spanning the gap. Germline V gene lookup returns CDR1 LNHDA and CDR2 SQIVND (reference sequence). This CDR3 spans 12 amino acids. The CDR3 spells CASSTGLGGAFF. The CDR3 nucleotides are TGTGCCAGTAGTACAGGGCTCGGGGGAGCTTTCTTT.

The chain employs TRBV9 and TRBJ2-1; 13 positions agree with TRBD2. The CDR3 has 16 amino acids. With 4 bases clipped from V and 7 bases from J, the junction kept 8 bases outside the gene matches. From germline, CDR1 is SGDLS and CDR2 YYNGEE. The chain's CDR3 is CASSLPTSGGNNEQFF. CDR3 nucleotide sequence: TGTGCCAGCAGCCTTCCGACTAGCGGGGGGAATAATGAGCAGTTCTTC. Full variable domain (remainder filled in from reference TRBV9 and TRBJ2-1): DSGVTQTPKHLITATGQRVTLRCSPRSGDLSVYWYQQSLDQGLQFLIQYYNGEERAKGNILERFSAQQFPDLHSELNLSSLELGDSALYFCASSLPTSGGNNEQFFGPGTRLTVL.

The gene calls are TRBV13 and TRBJ2-7; tentative D call: TRBD1 (6 bases). The CDR3 sequence is 14 residues long. The germline V and J ends were trimmed by 6 bases and 0 bases, with 12 bases remaining between them. The germline V gene has CDR1 PRHDT and CDR2 FYEKMQ (reference sequence). CDR3 in DNA: TGTGCCAGCAGTCTAGGGGGAAACTCCTACGAGCAGTACTTC. Residues: CASSLGGNSYEQYF. Based on the CDR3 plus reference TRBV13 and TRBJ2-7, the full variable domain is AAGVIQSPRHLIKEKRETATLKCYPIPRHDTVYWYQQGPGQDPQFLISFYEKMQSDKGSIPDRFSAQQFSDYHSELNMSSLELGDSALYFCASSLGGNSYEQYFGPGTRLTVT.